This TCR beta chain was recorded in a study of T cells in tuberculosis (dated by TCRdb to the late 2010s). At the level of the whole study: In the study, CD1B tetramers and high-throughput TCR immunosequencing were combined to characterize T cells specific for the mycobacterial lipid antigen glucose monomycolate (GMM). With 9 to 11 people per group, a South African clinical cohort compared IGRA-negative adolescents, IGRA-positive adolescents with latent tuberculosis, and adults with active tuberculosis. General study outcomes and caveats: Smaller mean NN-distances to GMM-specific TCRs were observed in active tuberculosis TCR-alpha repertoires than in IGRA-negative controls, suggesting clonal expansion of GMM-specific TCRs. An accuracy of 85% to 90% (AUROC roughly 0.87) was reached by a classifier using the diverse GMM-specific repertoire, compared with 70% accuracy when GEM motif frequencies were used. The smaller NN-distances were partly driven by shorter CDR3-alpha lengths in active tuberculosis patients, and the difference for TCR-beta did not reach statistical significance. Which clinical samples got chosen depended on the availability of cryopreserved specimens, and the active tuberculosis cases were adults, whereas the controls were adolescents.

At study entry, a tuberculin skin test and the QuantiFERON-TB GOLD In-Tube IGRA were used to screen adolescents for latent tuberculosis infection. Immunosequencing was performed on unsorted cryopreserved PBMC and covered roughly 100,000 T cells per clinical donor on average. Eleven high schools in the Worcester region of the Western Cape, South Africa, served as enrollment sites for adolescents aged 12 to 18 years. Ten M. tuberculosis-infected adolescents and roughly ten uninfected adolescents were selected, with the two groups matched for age and sex. PBMC from adolescents were isolated by density centrifugation from freshly drawn heparinized blood and were then cryopreserved. According to the germline V gene, CDR1 reads SNHLY and CDR2 reads FYNNEI. Relative to germline, V is missing 6 bases and J is missing 6 bases, with 7 bases of the junction outside any gene match. Including cysteine and phenylalanine, the CDR3 has 14 amino acids. Only CDR3 DNA is held: 42 bases, read in frame from base 1.

Points on this clone: This receptor's antigen is unknown. No much larger clone is present one base from it, and per-base qualities are unavailable.

The immunoSEQ multiplex PCR assay was used to generate TCR libraries, with TCR-beta and/or TCR-alpha/delta assays applied to each sample. The amplified TCR libraries were sequenced using the Illumina high-throughput platform. Per the authors' processing: Clustering and dimensionality reduction were performed using pairwise TCRdist distances among GMM-specific receptors from ex vivo sorted or in vitro expanded T cells. Each clinical repertoire was scored by mean NN-distance, the average TCRdist to the nearest 10% of tetramer-positive reference sequences. GEM TCR motif frequency was computed as the fraction of unique TCRs matching known GEM sequences by V/J usage and CDR3 length. Active tuberculosis was classified by linear discriminant analysis with leave-one-out cross-validation, implemented in scikit-learn. As stored in TCRdb, this immuneACCESS dataset retains in-frame rearrangements with V and J assigned. A fraction of the clones does not appear; measured against another copy, unresolved V genes explain less than half of the discrepancy, and the remainder lacks a known reason. The V and J calls and clone size are taken from that table; D and trimming were inferred from the DNA. The sample table lists roughly 34,000 clones, around 90% of them with a count of one. The ten top clones hold about 7.4% of the sample.

The rearranged chain carries TRBV2 and TRBJ2-7, and 11 junction bases match TRBD1. This sequence originates from a donor aged 10-30 years with latent tuberculosis or without tuberculosis infection. Some clones in this sample may be carry-over from other donors' samples. The sequencing sample was made of PBMCs. CDR3 sequence: CASSWTGGEVEQYF. The DNA sequence follows: TGTGCCAGCAGCTGGACAGGGGGCGAGGTCGAGCAGTACTTC.